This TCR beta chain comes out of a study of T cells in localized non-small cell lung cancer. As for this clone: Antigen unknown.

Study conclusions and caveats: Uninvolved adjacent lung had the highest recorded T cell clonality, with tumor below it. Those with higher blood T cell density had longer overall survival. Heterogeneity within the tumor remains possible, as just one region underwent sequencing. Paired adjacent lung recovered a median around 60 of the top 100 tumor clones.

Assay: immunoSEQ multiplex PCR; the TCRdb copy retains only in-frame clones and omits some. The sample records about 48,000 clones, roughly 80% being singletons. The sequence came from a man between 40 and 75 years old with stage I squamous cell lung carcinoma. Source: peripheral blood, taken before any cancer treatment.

The CDR3 region is CASTGTSGTDTQYF. The CDR3, as DNA: TGTGCCAGCACCGGGACTAGCGGAACAGATACGCAGTATTTT. The rearrangement links TRBV2 to TRBJ2-3; 11 bases line up with TRBD2. CDR1 is SNHLY, CDR2 FYNNEI, per germline. The CDR3 is 14 residues long. Trimming took 7 bases from V and 3 from J; bases not matched to a gene: 3.